One sample yielded the 23 T cell receptor beta chains listed below, sequenced in a study of blood T cells in healthy people across ages. Combining a sample-barcoded 5' primer with a J-beta primer mix, a second PCR ran for 7 to 11 cycles. Via MiXCR, TCRdb re-called the 5' RACE reads, giving one row per CDR3 protein. The sample holds 780,000 or so distinct CDR3 sequences, more than 55% seen once. Material for sequencing was blood. These receptors came from a man in his forties or fifties in good health.

In this sample, this clonotype turned up a few times. The chain has TRBV5-1 and TRBJ1-2; no firm D call. From germline, CDR1 is SGHRS and CDR2 YFSETQ. The length of the CDR3 is 15 residues. Trimming stripped 4 bases from V and 0 bases from J, with 13 bases between. The CDR3 region is CASSPTRSTNYGYTF. The CDR3 nucleotides are TGCGCCAGCAGCCCGACAAGGAGTACTAACTATGGCTACACCTTC.

This clonotype has a handful of counts. This chain joins TRBV7-8 and TRBJ1-2, with D unclear. The CDR3 extends over 16 amino acids. CDR1 is SGHVS and CDR2 is FQNEAQ in the germline V gene. V lost 3 bases, J lost 4 bases, and 18 bases lay in between. The chain's CDR3 is CASSLRLGGSGYGYTF. The CDR3 DNA is TGTGCCAGCAGCTTGAGGTTGGGAGGAAGTGGCTATGGCTACACCTTC.

The V gene is TRBV4-1, the J gene TRBJ1-2; TRBD1 might be the D (5 bases). This CDR3 has 13 amino acids. The V gene's germline CDR1 is MGHRA and CDR2 YSYEKL. The germline V and J ends were trimmed by 1 base and 6 bases, with 9 bases remaining between them. The CDR3 coding sequence is TGCGCCAGCAGCCAAGGGACACTGGATGGCTACACCTTC. Its protein product is CASSQGTLDGYTF.

This clonotype has more than one count but fewer than ten. The chain recombines TRBV4-1 with TRBJ1-3, with a tentative D call TRBD1 (5 bases). V shed 0 bases and J shed 5 bases, with 11 bases lying between them. CDR1 is MGHRA, CDR2 YSYEKL, per germline. The CDR3 totals 15 residues. The CDR3 is CASSQEEGARNTIYF. DNA of the CDR3: TGCGCCAGCAGCCAAGAGGAAGGGGCCAGAAACACCATATATTTT.

The chain uses TRBV27 and TRBJ2-3, with 7 nucleotides matching TRBD1. Germline CDR1 reads MNHEY; CDR2 reads SMNVEV (reference sequence). This CDR3 comprises 12 residues. Here the CDR3 DNA reads TGTAGAGGGGGCGTGAGCACAGATACGCAGTATTTT. This codes for CRGGVSTDTQYF.

The chain uses TRBV16 and TRBJ2-5; D is undetermined. The CDR3 covers 13 residues. The germline V gene encodes CDR1 KGHSY and CDR2 FQNENV. The ends were cut back, 4 bases at V and 11 bases at J, with 17 bases in the middle. CDR3 DNA: TGTGCCAGCAGCCCAGAGGTCTACAATGAGCAGTACTTC. It specifies CASSPEVYNEQYF.

The chain employs TRBV20-1 and TRBJ2-7, with D perhaps matching TRBD2 (6 bases). The CDR3 runs 14 residues. Between the trimmed V and J ends, which lost 1 base and 3 bases, there was a span of 13 bases. CDR1 and CDR2 (germline): DFQATT, SNEGSKA (reference sequence). The CDR3 reads CSARGRDRYYEQYF. CDR3 nucleotides: TGCAGTGCTAGAGGGCGGGACCGATACTACGAGCAGTACTTC.

The chain is built from TRBV5-1 and TRBJ2-2; TRBD1 or TRBD2 may be the D gene (5 bases each). Germline lookup yields CDR1 SGHRS and CDR2 YFSETQ. The CDR3 extends over 14 amino acids. Between the trimmed V and J ends, which lost 3 bases and 5 bases, there was a span of 11 bases. The CDR3 spells CASSSEWGTGELFF. The CDR3 nucleotides are TGCGCCAGCAGCTCAGAGTGGGGGACCGGGGAGCTGTTTTTT.

V gene TRBV27 combines with J gene TRBJ2-1, with TRBD2 matching 12 bases. The CDR3 contains 14 residues. V gave up 8 bases and J gave up 10 bases; unmatched junction bases: 9. Germline V gene lookup returns CDR1 MNHEY and CDR2 SMNVEV (reference sequence). CDR3 sequence (DNA): TGTGCCAGCGGAACTAGCGGGAGGTCGGGCGAGCAGTTCTTC. Protein product: CASGTSGRSGEQFF.

The chain uses TRBV29-1 and TRBJ2-7; the D is unclear. V was clipped by 6 bases and J by 6 bases, with 9 bases between them. The germline V gene has CDR1 SQVTM and CDR2 ANQGSEA. CDR3 length: 10 amino acids. The CDR3 protein is CSVSNSEQYF. CDR3 DNA: TGCAGCGTCTCAAACTCCGAGCAGTACTTC.

A few counts support this clonotype. The rearrangement links TRBV25-1 to TRBJ2-1; 9 bases match TRBD2. J lost 4 bases, V lost 3 bases, and 1 base had no gene match. The V gene's germline CDR1 is MGHDK and CDR2 SYGVNS. This CDR3 is 14 amino acids long. CDR3: CASSEGLAYNEQFF. The CDR3 nucleotides read TGTGCCAGCAGTGAGGGACTAGCTTACAATGAGCAGTTCTTC.

V and J are TRBV5-1 and TRBJ2-1; D gene uncertain. V lost 0 bases and J lost 6, with 13 bases in between. The V gene's germline CDR1 is SGHRS and CDR2 YFSETQ. The CDR3 is made up of 15 amino acids. CDR3 in amino acids: CASSLVVGSLNEQFF. The CDR3 nucleotides read TGCGCCAGCAGCTTGGTTGTGGGCAGCCTCAATGAGCAGTTCTTC.

This clonotype appeared a few times. The genes are TRBV7-2 and TRBJ2-1, with TRBD2 matching 9 bases. The CDR3 loop spans 17 amino acids. Germline assignment: CDR1 SGHTA and CDR2 FQGNSA. V lost 2 bases and J lost 6; bases outside the gene matches: 11. CDR3: CASSLRAGGPPINEQFF. In nucleotides, the CDR3 is TGTGCCAGCAGCTTACGGGCGGGGGGGCCCCCAATCAATGAGCAGTTCTTC.

This clonotype came up a few times. This sequence joins TRBV4-3 and TRBJ1-4; no clear D gene. The germline V gene has CDR1 LGHNA and CDR2 YSLEER. The CDR3 consists of 15 residues. The V and J ends lost 3 bases and 0 bases respectively, with 8 bases between them. The CDR3 DNA sequence: TGCGCCAGCAGCCACGGGTTAGCAACTAATGAAAAACTGTTTTTT. Translation gives CASSHGLATNEKLFF.

This chain uses TRBV20-1 with TRBJ2-2; TRBD2 agrees at 9 bases. Trimming cost V 2 bases and J 4 bases; bases outside gene matches: 8. CDR3 length: 16 residues. Germline values: CDR1 DFQATT, CDR2 SNEGSKA (reference sequence). CDR3: CSARKPGTSFTGELFF. In nucleotides, the CDR3 is TGCAGTGCTAGAAAGCCCGGGACTAGCTTCACCGGGGAGCTGTTTTTT.

V and J are TRBV4-2 and TRBJ2-7; possibly TRBD1 or TRBD2 for D (5 bases each). Germline assignment: CDR1 LGHNA and CDR2 YNFKEQ. V gave up 0 bases and J gave up 2 bases, with 11 bases separating them. The CDR3 spans 15 residues. In DNA, the CDR3 is TGTGCCAGCAGCCAAGACCGGGACGAGCCCTACGAGCAGTACTTC. This gives the protein CASSQDRDEPYEQYF.

The rearrangement links TRBV7-2 to TRBJ2-3; 13 positions match TRBD2. The CDR3 runs to 17 residues. Trimming removed 4 bases from V and 5 bases from J; junction bases left unmatched: 9. Per germline, CDR1 SGHTA and CDR2 FQGNSA. Written as DNA, the CDR3 is TGTGCCAGCAGCTCCCAGACTAGCGGGGGGCCAGGAGATACGCAGTATTTT. Its protein product is CASSSQTSGGPGDTQYF.

The chain's CDR3 is CAMGPLGAGTDTQYF. DNA for the CDR3: TGTGCCATGGGCCCATTGGGGGCCGGCACAGATACGCAGTATTTT. The genes are TRBV10-3 and TRBJ2-3; D is possibly TRBD1 (6 bases). Trimming shortened V by 9 bases and J by 1 base, and 17 bases separated the two germline ends. The CDR3 runs to 15 residues. Germline V gene lookup returns CDR1 ENHRY and CDR2 SYGVKD.

This clonotype was observed a few times. Possible read error: a much larger clone is one base away. The chain uses TRBV4-3 and TRBJ2-7, with a possible D match to TRBD2 (6 bases). V was clipped by 4 bases and J by 0 bases, with 13 bases between them. The V gene's germline CDR1 is LGHNA and CDR2 YSLEER. The length of the CDR3 is 15 residues. CDR3: CASSRACGISYEQYF. The CDR3 nucleotides read TGCGCCAGCAGCCGTGCCTGCGGGATCTCCTACGAGCAGTACTTC.

The chain recombines TRBV9 with TRBJ1-5; D ambiguous. CDR1 and CDR2 (germline): SGDLS, YYNGEE. Trimming shortened V by 6 bases and J by 9 bases, and 10 bases separated the two germline ends. The CDR3 spans 11 residues. Here the CDR3 DNA reads TGTGCCAGCACCACAATTCGGCCCCAGCATTTT. Translation: CASTTIRPQHF.

The chain couples TRBV6-1 to TRBJ1-2; D remains unclear. V lost 3 bases, J lost 4 bases, and 12 bases lay in between. The CDR3 is made up of 14 amino acids. Germline CDR1 reads MNHNS; CDR2 reads SASEGT. CDR3 region: CASSDAGDAYGYTF. The CDR3 DNA follows: TGTGCCAGCAGTGACGCAGGAGACGCCTATGGCTACACCTTC.

The chain joins TRBV7-2 to TRBJ1-2; D remains ambiguous. V was trimmed by 5 bases and J by 4 bases, leaving 17 bases between them. The CDR3 runs to 15 residues. CDR1 and CDR2 from the germline V gene are SGHTA and FQGNSA. This CDR3 reads CASSPVGGPVYGYTF. For the CDR3, the DNA is TGTGCCAGCAGCCCCGTGGGAGGCCCAGTCTATGGCTACACCTTC.

The chain uses TRBV5-1 and TRBJ2-7; D is undetermined. The V end lost 4 bases, the J end lost 0 bases, and 11 bases lay between the germline ends. Germline loops: CDR1 SGHRS, CDR2 YFSETQ. The length of the CDR3 is 14 residues. The CDR3 DNA is TGCGCCAGCAGCACCAGACTGGACTCCTACGAGCAGTACTTC. It codes for CASSTRLDSYEQYF. The full variable domain, completed using reference TRBV5-1 and TRBJ2-7, is KAGVTQTPRYLIKTRGQQVTLSCSPISGHRSVSWYQQTPGQGLQFLFEYFSETQRNKGNFPGRFSGRQFSNSRSEMNVSTLELGDSALYLCASSTRLDSYEQYFGPGTRLTVT.